This T cell receptor beta chain was recorded in a study of CD8 T cell repertoires and HIV-1 epitope variants (dated by TCRdb to 2020 to 2022). Broadly, across the study: In separate culture wells, T cells were stimulated with each of twenty-five peptides that represented autologous and known Gag and Nef epitope variants. The control conditions were a CMV, EBV and flu peptide pool, the Ebola AY9 epitope as a negative control, and a well with no peptide. Tested epitopes included three Gag epitope families and Nef HW9 and YT9. T cells were enriched with the EasySep Human T Cell Enrichment Kit and co-cultured with equal numbers of autologous T cell-negative cells as antigen-presenting cells. Cultures ran for 10 days in IMDM with gentamicin, with half-media changes on days 3 and 7 adding IL-2, IL-7 and IL-15. An aliquot of 1M T cells was saved as an uncultured baseline condition, separate from the approximately 80 T cell cultures. A total of approximately 77 T cell cultures were run, with each culture condition performed in triplicate except for one peptide, which was performed in duplicate.

The EasySep Human CD8+ T Cell Enrichment Kit was used on day 10 to isolate CD8+ T cells from every culture. CDR1 and CDR2, per the germline V gene (reference sequence), are SGHNT and YYREEE. Cut back by 2 bases and 2 bases, the V and J ends lie 10 bases apart. The CDR3 holds 14 amino acids from the cysteine to the phenylalanine. Here the CDR3 DNA is all that survives: 42 bases in frame from base 1. The full study reports these points: The assay identified only TCR beta chains and indicated proliferation in response to antigen, without indicating T cell function or cytokine profile. Roughly 5 clonotypes recognized the Nef KF9 family and one the HW9 family, with no responses to the TAALDMSHF plasma variant. Of the nine antigen-specific TCR beta clonotypes identified, five or six appeared cross-reactive for autologous or known escape epitope variants.

In the case of this clone: The target of this receptor is not known. No quality values exist for individual bases; no much larger clone is one base distant.

Sequencing of TCR beta CDR3 regions was done on the immunoSEQ platform at survey depth. The QIAamp DNA micro kit was used to extract genomic DNA from every cultured and uncultured CD8+ T cell population. The authors' pipeline ran thus. Samples with fewer than 5,000 productive reads were excluded, resulting in the removal of about 6% of the 75 HIV peptide-stimulated cultures. Sequences were trimmed to CDR3 by a MANAFEST web app, and nonproductive sequences, CDR3s under 5 amino acids, and sequences not starting with C or ending with F/W were removed. Clonotypes were classified as antigen-specific only if expansion was observed in at least 2 of 3 replicates versus the no-peptide control at FDR 0.01, only within one epitope family. A frequency at least fivefold higher than in wells stimulated with peptides from other epitope families was additionally required for specific clonotypes. What TCRdb holds here is the immuneACCESS table cut down to in-frame rearrangements. Part of the clones is not present; checked against another copy, under half of the missing clones reflect an unresolved V gene, and the others are unexplained. From that table come the V and J calls and clone size; the DNA was used to work out D and trimming. This sample is represented by fewer than 7,000 clones; 55% to 70% of them were singletons. The ten largest make up roughly 39% of the sample.

This TCR was recovered from a male donor with HIV. The V and J segments used are TRBV5-4 and TRBJ1-2; the D gene is perhaps TRBD1, on 5 matching bases. Sequenced material: cultured CD8+ T cells derived from PBMCs. The nucleotide sequence reads TGTGCCAGCAGCTTTCACGGGGGGAACTATGGCTACACCTTC. This gives the protein CASSFHGGNYGYTF. The CDR3, completed at both ends by the reference TRBV5-4 and TRBJ1-2 genes, gives the full variable domain ETGVTQSPTHLIKTRGQQVTLRCSSQSGHNTVSWYQQALGQGPQFIFQYYREEENGRGNFPPRFSGLQFPNYSSELNVNALELDDSALYLCASSFHGGNYGYTFGSGTRLTVV.